This is a list of T cell receptor beta chains from one sample in a study of shared T cell receptors in the human thymus. Assay: immunoSEQ multiplex PCR; the TCRdb copy retains only in-frame clones and omits some. This table holds about 400,000 clones, roughly 94% found once. Specimen: thymocytes. All receptors derive from a human donor. Both conserved end residues are part of each CDR3. D genes are given only for firm matches. Some rows have no size entry. The others give once, few or many, or a class for an expanded clone.

TRBJ2-7	.	.	TRBV5-6	CASSWDPSYEQYF	TGTGCCAGCAGCTGGGACCCCTCCTACGAGCAGTACTTC
TRBJ1-4	.	.	TRBV5-4	CASSLKNPFFLGDDEKLFF	TGTGCCAGCAGCTTGAAAAACCCCTTTTTCTTAGGGGACGATGAAAAACTGTTTTTT
TRBJ2-7	few	TRBD2	TRBV18	CASSPPQALAVQYF	TGTGCCAGCTCACCACCCCAGGCGCTAGCGGTGCAGTACTTC
TRBJ2-7	.	.	TRBV18	CASSPMLLAGHEQYF	TGTGCCAGCTCACCAATGTTACTAGCAGGACACGAGCAGTACTTC
TRBJ1-5	.	TRBD1	TRBV19	CASSSHRGSLFSNQPQHF	TGTGCCAGTAGTTCGCACAGGGGATCCTTATTTAGCAATCAGCCCCAGCATTTT
TRBJ2-1	.	.	TRBV4-1	CASSQDEMTSHPYNEQFF	TGCGCCAGCAGCCAGGATGAAATGACTAGTCATCCCTACAATGAGCAGTTCTTC
TRBJ1-2	.	.	TRBV6-5	CASSYSEAFYGYTF	TGTGCCAGCAGTTACTCGGAGGCGTTCTATGGCTACACCTTC
TRBJ1-5	.	TRBD1	TRBV19	CASSTRTGGVYQPQHF	TGTGCCAGTAGTACTAGGACAGGGGGCGTTTACCAGCCCCAGCATTTT
TRBJ1-1	.	TRBD1	TRBV2	CASSEAWGQEMNTEAFF	TGTGCCAGCAGTGAAGCGTGGGGACAGGAGATGAACACTGAAGCTTTCTTT
TRBJ2-5	.	.	TRBV21-1	CASSTGKVAGYLQETQYF	TGTGCCAGCAGCACAGGGAAGGTAGCGGGATACCTTCAAGAGACCCAGTACTTC
TRBJ1-2	.	.	TRBV27	CASSRQPLTEVYGYTF	TGTGCCAGCAGTCGGCAGCCCTTGACAGAAGTCTATGGCTACACCTTC
TRBJ2-1	.	.	TRBV11-2	CASSFWDEQFF	TGTGCCAGCAGCTTCTGGGATGAGCAGTTCTTC
TRBJ2-1	.	TRBD2	TRBV7-2	CASSWTGTSGPIAYNEQFF	TGTGCCAGCAGCTGGACCGGGACTAGCGGACCCATCGCCTACAATGAGCAGTTCTTC
TRBJ2-5	.	.	TRBV5-1	CASSAEGGPQETQYF	TGCGCCAGCAGCGCCGAGGGGGGCCCCCAAGAGACCCAGTACTTC
TRBJ2-7	.	.	TRBV13	CASSSYGGKGEQYF	TGTGCCAGCAGCTCCTATGGCGGGAAGGGTGAGCAGTACTTC
TRBJ1-1	.	.	TRBV30	CAWDLNRAEAFF	TGTGCCTGGGACCTGAACAGGGCTGAAGCTTTCTTT
TRBJ2-7	.	.	TRBV5-1	CASTCVRLIYEQYF	TGCGCCAGCACTTGCGTTCGCCTGATTTACGAGCAGTACTTC
TRBJ2-1	.	.	TRBV7-9	CASSLAGGNNEQFF	TGTGCCAGCAGCTTAGCGGGAGGAAACAATGAGCAGTTCTTC
TRBJ1-5	.	.	TRBV28	CASSLIRQPSMTLFSNQPQHF	TGTGCCAGCAGTTTAATCCGACAGCCAAGCATGACCTTATTTAGCAATCAGCCCCAGCATTTT
TRBJ2-1	.	.	TRBV4-2	CASSQDGAGADWDEQFF	TGTGCCAGCAGCCAAGATGGGGCAGGGGCGGACTGGGATGAGCAGTTCTTC
TRBJ2-5	.	.	TRBV28	CASSLFEGVGALETQYF	TGTGCCAGCAGTTTATTCGAGGGAGTCGGAGCATTGGAGACCCAGTACTTC
TRBJ1-3	.	.	TRBV6-6	CASNEEKLSGNTIYF	TGTGCCAGCAACGAGGAGAAACTCTCTGGAAACACCATATATTTT
TRBJ2-7	.	TRBD1	TRBV5-8	CASSPEPDRGPSYEQYF	TGTGCCAGCAGCCCCGAGCCGGACAGGGGGCCTTCCTACGAGCAGTACTTC
TRBJ2-7	.	.	TRBV10-3	CAISEIPQGDYEQYF	TGTGCCATCAGTGAAATCCCCCAGGGAGATTACGAGCAGTACTTC
TRBJ2-1	.	.	TRBV7-2	CASSFITRYNEQFF	TGTGCCAGCAGCTTCATTACAAGGTACAATGAGCAGTTCTTC
TRBJ1-2	.	.	TRBV10-3	CAISGERTRDYGYTF	TGTGCCATCAGTGGTGAAAGGACGAGAGACTATGGCTACACCTTC
TRBJ2-1	.	.	TRBV28	CASSFGKPAAEQFF	TGTGCCAGCAGTTTCGGTAAGCCTGCAGCTGAGCAGTTCTTC
TRBJ1-2	.	TRBD1	TRBV15	CATSTGTAHNYGYTF	TGTGCCACCAGCACTGGGACAGCTCATAACTATGGCTACACCTTC
TRBJ2-3	once	TRBD2	TRBV28	CASSYLTSGSPPDTQYF	TGTGCCAGCAGTTACCTGACTAGCGGGAGTCCCCCAGATACGCAGTATTTT
TRBJ2-3	.	TRBD2	TRBV5-1	CASSLELAVTDTQYF	TGCGCCAGCAGCTTGGAACTAGCGGTCACAGATACGCAGTATTTT
TRBJ2-1	.	.	TRBV20-1	CSVITYNEQFF	TGCAGTGTTATTACCTACAATGAGCAGTTCTTC
TRBJ2-7	.	.	TRBV2	CASSDGTYEQYF	TGTGCCAGCAGTGATGGGACCTACGAGCAGTACTTC
TRBJ1-2	.	.	TRBV21-1	CASSKVCRVNGYTF	TGTGCCAGCAGCAAAGTCTGCAGGGTGAATGGCTACACCTTC
TRBJ2-2	.	TRBD2	TRBV7-7	CASSPTSGTYTGELFF	TGTGCTAGCAGCCCGACTAGCGGGACATACACCGGGGAGCTGTTTTTT
TRBJ2-7	.	.	TRBV7-2	CASSFPSYEQYF	TGTGCCAGCAGCTTTCCTTCCTACGAGCAGTACTTC
TRBJ1-4	.	.	TRBV28	CASSFAQREKLFF	TGTGCCAGCAGTTTTGCACAAAGGGAAAAACTGTTTTTT
TRBJ1-4	.	.	TRBV28	CASSPLQAGNEKLFF	TGTGCCAGCAGTCCCCTCCAGGCCGGTAATGAAAAACTGTTTTTT
TRBJ2-1	.	TRBD1	TRBV27	CASSINRPGTGVAYNEQFF	TGTGCCAGCAGTATTAACCGTCCCGGGACAGGGGTGGCCTACAATGAGCAGTTCTTC
TRBJ2-1	.	.	TRBV13	CASRQRGSYNEQFF	TGTGCCAGCAGGCAAAGGGGCTCCTACAATGAGCAGTTCTTC
TRBJ1-1	once	.	TRBV6-6	CASSYPDTEAFF	TGTGCCAGCAGTTACCCTGACACTGAAGCTTTCTTT
TRBJ2-7	.	TRBD2	TRBV27	CASSSSGTSGRTIF	TGTGCCAGCAGTTCGTCCGGGACTAGCGGGAGGACCATCTTC
TRBJ2-7	.	.	TRBV28	CASSPNGSCYEQYF	TGTGCCAGCAGTCCAAATGGGTCCTGCTACGAGCAGTACTTC
TRBJ2-5	.	.	TRBV7-2	CASRVEGVGETQYF	TGTGCCAGCAGGGTGGAGGGAGTCGGAGAGACCCAGTACTTC
TRBJ2-1	.	TRBD2	TRBV27	CASSLRTSSYNEQFF	TGTGCCAGCAGTTTGAGGACTAGCTCCTACAATGAGCAGTTCTTC
TRBJ1-1	.	TRBD1	TRBV6-4	CASSEETGVTAFF	TGTGCCAGCAGTGAGGAGACAGGGGTGACAGCTTTCTTT
TRBJ2-5	.	.	TRBV11-3	CASSFNRDETQYF	TGTGCCAGCAGCTTTAACAGGGATGAGACCCAGTACTTC
TRBJ2-2	.	TRBD1	TRBV7-9	CASRLGDSAANTGELFF	TGTGCCAGCAGGCTCGGGGACAGTGCTGCGAACACCGGGGAGCTGTTTTTT
TRBJ1-2	.	TRBD1	TRBV6-1	CAGQGSRGQSGYTF	TGTGCCGGGCAGGGGAGCAGGGGGCAATCGGGCTACACCTTC
TRBJ1-5	.	.	TRBV10-3	CAISDHLKFRQPQHF	TGTGCCATCAGTGACCACCTCAAGTTCCGGCAGCCCCAGCATTTT
TRBJ2-3	.	TRBD2	TRBV4-1	CASSHGLAGITDTQYF	TGCGCCAGCAGCCACGGACTAGCGGGGATCACAGATACGCAGTATTTT
TRBJ2-5	.	TRBD2	TRBV7-2	CASSLGPLLQREGGKTQYF	TGTGCCAGCAGCTTAGGCCCCCTGCTTCAGCGGGAGGGCGGGAAGACCCAGTACTTC
TRBJ1-4	.	.	TRBV9	CASGGEKLFF	TGTGCCAGCGGGGGAGAAAAACTGTTTTTT